These 18 T cell receptor beta chains share one sample of origin, sequenced in a study of T cells after yellow fever vaccination. A single record per CDR3 protein comes from TCRdb applying MiXCR to the 5' RACE reads. The sample lists under 70,000 distinct CDR3 sequences, more than 5.5% occurring once. The sample here was CD8+ T cells sorted from PBMCs, taken on the day of the first yellow fever vaccination. The source is a man aged 18-30 years who received the YFV17D yellow fever vaccine.

This clonotype was found many times. V usage is TRBV3-1 and J usage is TRBJ2-7; D gene uncertain. CDR3 length equals 14 residues. Germline V lookup: CDR1 LGHDT, CDR2 YNNKEL (reference sequence). Trimming stripped 3 bases from V and 0 bases from J, with 9 bases between. The CDR3 loop is CASSQRQYSYEQYF. CDR3 coding DNA: TGTGCCAGCAGCCAGCGACAATACTCCTACGAGCAGTACTTC.

This clonotype was detected many times. The rearrangement links TRBV6-5 to TRBJ2-2; perhaps TRBD1 as D (6 bases). Trimming stripped 6 bases from V and 4 bases from J, with 15 bases between. Looked up from germline, CDR1 is MNHEY and CDR2 is SVGAGI. The CDR3 has 15 residues. DNA for the CDR3: TGTGCCAGCAGCCCAGGGGTTCCGGCCACCGGGGAGCTGTTTTTT. Protein: CASSPGVPATGELFF.

This clonotype was observed a few times. The chain recombines TRBV19 with TRBJ2-3; D is uncertain. The germline gives CDR1 LNHDA, CDR2 SQIVND (reference sequence). The CDR3 runs to 15 residues. V was cut by 4 bases and J by 8 bases, with 19 bases left in between. CDR3 in amino acids: CASSRYSTSLGTQYF. The CDR3 coding sequence is TGTGCCAGTAGTAGGTACAGCACCTCACTGGGTACGCAGTATTTT.

Only a few counts were recorded for this clonotype. CDR3 nucleotide sequence: TGTGCCACCAGCAGGGAACCCGCAGAGACCCAGTACTTC. Translating gives CATSREPAETQYF. The J gene is TRBJ2-5, the V gene TRBV15; D unclear. Trimming shortened V by 3 bases and J by 4 bases, and 9 bases separated the two germline ends. Germline V gene sequence: CDR1 LNHNV, CDR2 YYDKDF (reference sequence). The CDR3 spans 13 residues. Together with reference TRBV15 and TRBJ2-5, the CDR3 gives the full variable domain: DAMVIQNPRYQVTQFGKPVTLSCSQTLNHNVMYWYQQKSSQAPKLLFHYYDKDFNNEADTPDNFQSRRPNTSFCFLDIRSPGLGDTAMYLCATSREPAETQYFGPGTRLLVL.

The table lists this clonotype with many counts. The chain's CDR3 is CASFRGNSYNEQFF. CDR3 nucleotide sequence: TGTGCCAGCTTCAGGGGCAACTCCTACAATGAGCAGTTCTTC. The chain is built from TRBV2 and TRBJ2-1; D may be TRBD1 (6 bases). Germline V gene lookup returns CDR1 SNHLY and CDR2 FYNNEI. Deletions cut 8 bases from V and 0 bases from J, with 11 bases between. The CDR3 loop spans 14 amino acids.

This clonotype was recorded many times. The rearrangement links TRBV11-2 to TRBJ2-1; TRBD2 matches 8 bases. Trimming took 4 bases from V and 8 from J; bases not matched to a gene: 7. Per germline, CDR1 SGHAT and CDR2 FQNNGV. The CDR3 runs to 14 residues. This CDR3 is CASSYLSGSDEQFF. The CDR3 nucleotides are TGTGCCAGCAGCTACCTCAGCGGGAGCGATGAGCAGTTCTTC.

Ten or more counts support this clonotype. The chain employs TRBV4-1 and TRBJ1-5, with D perhaps TRBD1 (6 bases). Germline V gene data show CDR1 as MGHRA and CDR2 as YSYEKL. This CDR3 contains 15 residues. Between the trimmed V and J ends, which lost 1 base and 3 bases, there was a span of 10 bases. In DNA, the CDR3 is TGCGCCAGCAGCCAAGTGCGACAGGACAATCAGCCCCAGCATTTT. It codes for CASSQVRQDNQPQHF.

This chain links TRBV6-2 or TRBV6-3 with TRBJ2-5, with D tentatively TRBD2 (5 bases). Per germline, CDR1 MNHEY and CDR2 SVGEGT. The V gene lost 7 bases and the J gene lost 5 bases, with 11 bases spanning the gap. The CDR3 loop spans 12 amino acids. The CDR3, as DNA: TGTGCCAGCAAAACTAGGACGGAGACCCAGTACTTC. This encodes CASKTRTETQYF.

This clonotype was detected many times. V usage is TRBV7-9 and J usage is TRBJ2-1; no clear D. This CDR3 has 12 residues. V lost 1 base to trimming and J lost 6 bases, with 4 bases between them. The germline V gene encodes CDR1 SEHNR and CDR2 FQNEAQ (reference sequence). The CDR3 DNA follows: TGTGCCAGCAGCTTAGGCCGCAATGAGCAGTTCTTC. As protein: CASSLGRNEQFF.

This clonotype was seen a few times. The CDR3 region is CAIGPGPNADTQYF. The CDR3 nucleotides read TGTGCCATCGGCCCCGGGCCTAATGCGGATACGCAGTATTTT. The rearrangement links TRBV7-2 to TRBJ2-3; no clear D. The germline V gene has CDR1 SGHTA and CDR2 FQGNSA. Trimming took off 10 bases at V and 6 bases at J, with 20 bases between the two ends. This CDR3 has 14 residues.

This clonotype was recorded at least ten times. CDR3 in DNA: TGCGCCAGCAGCCAAGATGCCCCTGGCGGGGGGGTCTATGAGCAGTTCTTC. The encoded protein is CASSQDAPGGGVYEQFF. The chain combines TRBV4-3 with TRBJ2-1; 9 bases are a match to TRBD2. Germline V gives CDR1 LGHNA, CDR2 YSLEER. V was pared by 0 bases and J by 8 bases, with 11 bases of the junction left unmatched. The CDR3 is made up of 17 amino acids.

This clonotype came up a few times. One end of the junction fails to match germline, which may point to a read error. The gene calls are TRBV6-5 and TRBJ2-1; D unresolved. CDR3 length: 9 amino acids. The germline V gene encodes CDR1 MNHEY and CDR2 SVGAGI. The CDR3 DNA reads TGTGCCAGCAGATTTTCCCTAGACTTC. It encodes CASRFSLDF.

The table lists this clonotype with many counts. The chain combines TRBV11-2 with TRBJ1-1, with D uncertain. Germline-derived CDR1 and CDR2 are SGHAT and FQNNGV. The CDR3 runs 13 residues. Trimming pared 5 bases from V and 2 bases from J, leaving 9 bases between. CDR3 sequence: CASSQRQNTEAFF. The CDR3 nucleotides read TGTGCCAGCAGCCAGAGACAAAACACTGAAGCTTTCTTT. The full variable domain, its missing parts supplied by reference TRBV11-2 and TRBJ1-1, is EAGVAQSPRYKIIEKRQSVAFWCNPISGHATLYWYQQILGQGPKLLIQFQNNGVVDDSQLPKDRFSAERLKGVDSTLKIQPAKLEDSAVYLCASSQRQNTEAFFGQGTRLTVV.

This clonotype has more than one count but fewer than ten. V and J are TRBV2 and TRBJ1-5; 11 bases are a match to TRBD1. Per the germline V gene, CDR1 is SNHLY and CDR2 is FYNNEI. The length of the CDR3 is 16 residues. The CDR3 reads CTFSQGQGVLNQPQHF. CDR3 sequence (DNA): TGTACCTTCAGTCAGGGACAGGGGGTCCTCAATCAGCCCCAGCATTTT.

This clonotype was counted between two and nine times. The V and J genes are TRBV12-3 or TRBV12-4 and TRBJ1-2; D remains ambiguous. This CDR3 comprises 15 residues. Trimming shortened V by 6 bases and J by 6 bases, and 20 bases separated the two germline ends. CDR3 DNA sequence: TGTGCCAGCAGACCCTCCTGGTCGCCAGCCGATGGCTACACCTTC. It yields the protein CASRPSWSPADGYTF.

At least ten counts were recorded for this clonotype. The J gene is TRBJ2-2, the V gene TRBV9; maybe TRBD2 (5 bases). Germline assignment: CDR1 SGDLS and CDR2 YYNGEE. Trimming took off 5 bases at V and 2 bases at J, with 7 bases between the two ends. CDR3 length equals 13 residues. In DNA, the CDR3 is TGTGCCAGCAGACTAGAAAACACCGGGGAGCTGTTTTTT. This sequence encodes CASRLENTGELFF.

The chain recombines TRBV6-5 with TRBJ1-4; D gene ambiguous. V was cut by 0 bases and J by 9 bases, with 8 bases left in between. Germline CDR1 reads MNHEY; CDR2 reads SVGAGI. The CDR3 runs to 13 residues. The DNA of the CDR3 is TGTGCCAGCAGTTACTCCTCGCAGCAAAAACTGTTTTTT. Encoded protein: CASSYSSQQKLFF.

This clonotype appeared many times. The chain has TRBV3-1 and TRBJ2-3, with 7 bases fitting TRBD1. The CDR3 has 20 residues. V dropped 0 bases and J dropped 6; count of bases not matched to a gene: 21. The V gene's germline CDR1 is LGHDT and CDR2 YNNKEL (reference sequence). For the CDR3, the DNA is TGTGCCAGCAGCCAAGAGTACAGGGGCGGACTGAGCGAACCCGGGGATACGCAGTATTTT. Amino acid sequence: CASSQEYRGGLSEPGDTQYF.